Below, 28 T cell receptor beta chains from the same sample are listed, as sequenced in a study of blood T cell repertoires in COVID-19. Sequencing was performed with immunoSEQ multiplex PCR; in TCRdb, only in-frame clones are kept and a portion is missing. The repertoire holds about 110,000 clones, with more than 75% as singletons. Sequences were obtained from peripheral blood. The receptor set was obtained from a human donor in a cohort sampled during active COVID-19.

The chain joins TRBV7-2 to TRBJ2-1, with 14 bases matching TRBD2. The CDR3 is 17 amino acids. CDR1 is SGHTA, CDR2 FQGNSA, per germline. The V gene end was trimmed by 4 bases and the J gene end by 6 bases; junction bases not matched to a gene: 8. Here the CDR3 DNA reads TGTGCCAGCAGCTCCCGACTAGCGGGGGGGCTACCCAATGAGCAGTTCTTC. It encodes CASSSRLAGGLPNEQFF.

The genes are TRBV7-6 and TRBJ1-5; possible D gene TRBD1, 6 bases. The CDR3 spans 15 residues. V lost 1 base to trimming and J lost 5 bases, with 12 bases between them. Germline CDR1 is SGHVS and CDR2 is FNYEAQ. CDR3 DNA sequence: TGTGCCAGCAGCTTAGGTCAGGGGAGGGATCAGCCCCAGCATTTT. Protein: CASSLGQGRDQPQHF.

The CDR3 loop is CASILAGEKPYNEQFF. The DNA of the CDR3 is TGTGCCAGCATCCTAGCGGGAGAGAAACCCTACAATGAGCAGTTCTTC. V gene TRBV7-9 combines with J gene TRBJ2-1; 10 nucleotides match TRBD2. CDR3 length: 16 amino acids. V shed 7 bases, J shed 2 bases, and the junction held 8 bases outside the gene matches. Germline-derived CDR1 and CDR2 are SEHNR and FQNEAQ (reference sequence).

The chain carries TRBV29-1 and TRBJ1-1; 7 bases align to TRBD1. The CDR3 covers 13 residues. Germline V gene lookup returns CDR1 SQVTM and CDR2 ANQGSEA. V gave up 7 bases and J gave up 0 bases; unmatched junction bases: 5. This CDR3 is CSAMGQMNTEAFF. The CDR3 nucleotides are TGCAGCGCTATGGGACAGATGAACACTGAAGCTTTCTTT.

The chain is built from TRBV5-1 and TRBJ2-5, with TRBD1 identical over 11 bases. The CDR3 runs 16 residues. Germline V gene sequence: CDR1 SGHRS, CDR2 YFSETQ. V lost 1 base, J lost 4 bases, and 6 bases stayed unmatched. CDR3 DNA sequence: TGCGCCAGCAGCTTGCCTGGGACAGGGGGTGGAGAGACCCAGTACTTC. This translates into CASSLPGTGGGETQYF.

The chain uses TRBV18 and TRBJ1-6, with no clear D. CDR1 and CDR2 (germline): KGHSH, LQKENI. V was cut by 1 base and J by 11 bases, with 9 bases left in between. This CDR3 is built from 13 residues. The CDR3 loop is CASSPLPEPPLHF. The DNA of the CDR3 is TGTGCCAGCTCACCACTCCCTGAGCCACCCCTCCACTTT.

CDR3: CASSTWTGPGPNQPQHF. Written as DNA, the CDR3 is TGTGCCAGCAGCACCTGGACAGGACCGGGTCCTAATCAGCCCCAGCATTTT. The chain carries TRBV7-8 and TRBJ1-5, with 7 bases matching TRBD1. The CDR3 contains 17 residues. Germline V lookup: CDR1 SGHVS, CDR2 FQNEAQ. The ends lost 5 bases at V and 4 bases at J; junction bases unmatched: 14. Based on the CDR3 plus reference TRBV7-8 and TRBJ1-5, the full variable domain is GAGVSQSPRYKVAKRGQDVALRCDPISGHVSLFWYQQALGQGPEFLTYFQNEAQLDKSGLPSDRFFAERPEGSVSTLKIQRTQQEDSAVYLCASSTWTGPGPNQPQHFGDGTRLSIL.

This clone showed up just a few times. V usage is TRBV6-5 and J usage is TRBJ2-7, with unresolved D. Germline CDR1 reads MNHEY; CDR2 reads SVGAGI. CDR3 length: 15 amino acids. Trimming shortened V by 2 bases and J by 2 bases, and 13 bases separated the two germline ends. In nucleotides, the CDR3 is TGTGCCAGCAGTTACGGAGCCAGCGTAACCTACGAGCAGTACTTC. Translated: CASSYGASVTYEQYF.

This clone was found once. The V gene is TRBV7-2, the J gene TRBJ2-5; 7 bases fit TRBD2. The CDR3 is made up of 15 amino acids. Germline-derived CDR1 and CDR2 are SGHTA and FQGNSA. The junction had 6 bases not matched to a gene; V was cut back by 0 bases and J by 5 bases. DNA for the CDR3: TGTGCCAGCAGCTTAGCGTCGGGGGGAGTGGAGACCCAGTACTTC. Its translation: CASSLASGGVETQYF.

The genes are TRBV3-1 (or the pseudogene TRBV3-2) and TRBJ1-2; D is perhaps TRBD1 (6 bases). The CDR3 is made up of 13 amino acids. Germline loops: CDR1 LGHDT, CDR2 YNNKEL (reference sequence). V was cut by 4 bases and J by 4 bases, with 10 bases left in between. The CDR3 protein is CASSPTGVYGYTF. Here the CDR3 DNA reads TGTGCCAGCAGCCCGACAGGTGTCTATGGCTACACCTTC.

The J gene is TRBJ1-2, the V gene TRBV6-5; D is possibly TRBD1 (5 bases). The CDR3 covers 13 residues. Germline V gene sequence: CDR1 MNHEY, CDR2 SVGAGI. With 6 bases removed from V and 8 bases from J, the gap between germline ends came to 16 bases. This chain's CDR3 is CASSSPRGGGYTF. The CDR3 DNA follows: TGTGCCAGCAGCTCACCTAGGGGTGGGGGCTACACCTTC.

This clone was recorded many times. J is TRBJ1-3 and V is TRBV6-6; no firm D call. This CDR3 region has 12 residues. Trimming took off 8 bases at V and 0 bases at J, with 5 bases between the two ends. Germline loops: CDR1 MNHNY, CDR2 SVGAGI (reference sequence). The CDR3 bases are TGTGCCAGCTCCCACTCTGGAAACACCATATATTTT. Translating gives CASSHSGNTIYF.

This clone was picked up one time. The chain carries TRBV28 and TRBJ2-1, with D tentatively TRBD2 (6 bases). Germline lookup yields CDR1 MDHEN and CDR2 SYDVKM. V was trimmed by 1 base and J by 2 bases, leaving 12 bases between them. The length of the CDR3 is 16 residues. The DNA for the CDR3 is TGTGCCAGCAGTTTATCAGGGCCGGGGGCCTACAATGAGCAGTTCTTC. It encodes CASSLSGPGAYNEQFF.

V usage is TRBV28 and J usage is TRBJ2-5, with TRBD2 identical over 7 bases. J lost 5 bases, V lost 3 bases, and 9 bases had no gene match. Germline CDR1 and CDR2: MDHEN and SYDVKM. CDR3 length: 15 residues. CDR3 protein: CASSFLRGSWETQYF. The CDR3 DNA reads TGTGCCAGCAGTTTTTTGCGGGGGAGTTGGGAGACCCAGTACTTC. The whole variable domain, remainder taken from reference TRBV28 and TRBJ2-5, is DVKVTQSSRYLVKRTGEKVFLECVQDMDHENMFWYRQDPGLGLRLIYFSYDVKMKEKGDIPEGYSVSREKKERFSLILESASTNQTSMYLCASSFLRGSWETQYFGPGTRLLVL.

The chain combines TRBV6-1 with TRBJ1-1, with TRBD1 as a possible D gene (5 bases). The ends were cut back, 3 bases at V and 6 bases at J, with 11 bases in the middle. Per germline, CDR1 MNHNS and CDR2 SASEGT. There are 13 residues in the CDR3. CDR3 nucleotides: TGTGCCAGCAGTGATTATTTAGGGGCTGAAGCTTTCTTT. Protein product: CASSDYLGAEAFF.

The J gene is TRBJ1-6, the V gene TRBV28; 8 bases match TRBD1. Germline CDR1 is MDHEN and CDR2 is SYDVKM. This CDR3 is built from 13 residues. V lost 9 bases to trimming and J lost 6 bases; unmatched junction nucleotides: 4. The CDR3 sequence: CASSDRVNSPLHF. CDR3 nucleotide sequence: TGTGCCAGTTCGGACAGGGTTAATTCACCCCTCCACTTT.

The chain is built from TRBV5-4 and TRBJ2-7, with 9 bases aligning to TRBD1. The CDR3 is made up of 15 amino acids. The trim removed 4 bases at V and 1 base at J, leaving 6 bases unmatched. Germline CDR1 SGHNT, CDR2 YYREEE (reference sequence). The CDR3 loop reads CASSAGTGISYEQYF. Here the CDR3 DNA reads TGTGCCAGCAGCGCTGGGACAGGGATATCCTACGAGCAGTACTTC.

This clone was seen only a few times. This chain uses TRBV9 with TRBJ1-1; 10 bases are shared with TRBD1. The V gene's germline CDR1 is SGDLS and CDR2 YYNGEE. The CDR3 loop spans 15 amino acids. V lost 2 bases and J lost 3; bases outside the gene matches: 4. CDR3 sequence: CASSVDRGLDTEAFF. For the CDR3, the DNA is TGTGCCAGCAGCGTCGACAGGGGGCTCGACACTGAAGCTTTCTTT.

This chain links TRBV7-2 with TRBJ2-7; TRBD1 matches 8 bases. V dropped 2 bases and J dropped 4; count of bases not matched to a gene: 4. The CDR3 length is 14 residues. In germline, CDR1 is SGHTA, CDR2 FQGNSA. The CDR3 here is CASSLRQGSYEQYF. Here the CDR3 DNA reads TGTGCCAGCAGCTTACGACAGGGGTCTTACGAGCAGTACTTC.

CDR3 coding DNA: TGTGCCAGCAGCGGAAGGGACGGGGGGACGAATGAGCAGTTCTTC. Translating it yields CASSGRDGGTNEQFF. The genes are TRBV5-4 and TRBJ2-1; 7 bases are a match to TRBD2. Germline lookup yields CDR1 SGHNT and CDR2 YYREEE (reference sequence). The CDR3 loop spans 15 amino acids. The V gene end was trimmed by 4 bases and the J gene end by 7 bases; junction bases not matched to a gene: 11.

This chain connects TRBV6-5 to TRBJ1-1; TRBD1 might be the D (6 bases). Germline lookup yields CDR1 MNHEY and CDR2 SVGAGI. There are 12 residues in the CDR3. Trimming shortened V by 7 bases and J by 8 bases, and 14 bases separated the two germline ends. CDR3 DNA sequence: TGTGCCAGCACCCGCGCCAGGGGAGAAGCTTTCTTT. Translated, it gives CASTRARGEAFF.

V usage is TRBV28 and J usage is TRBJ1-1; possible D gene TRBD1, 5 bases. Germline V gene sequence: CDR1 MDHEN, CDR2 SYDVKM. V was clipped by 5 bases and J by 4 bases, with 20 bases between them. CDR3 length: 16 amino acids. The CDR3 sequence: CASSGGGGMVRTEAFF. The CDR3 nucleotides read TGTGCCAGCAGTGGGGGGGGAGGGATGGTTCGCACTGAAGCTTTCTTT.

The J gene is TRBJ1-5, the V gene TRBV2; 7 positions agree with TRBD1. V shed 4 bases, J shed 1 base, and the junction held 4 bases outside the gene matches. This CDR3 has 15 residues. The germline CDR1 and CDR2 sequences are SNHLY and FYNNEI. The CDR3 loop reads CASSGQGQSNQPQHF. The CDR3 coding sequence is TGTGCCAGCAGTGGACAGGGACAGAGCAATCAGCCCCAGCATTTT.

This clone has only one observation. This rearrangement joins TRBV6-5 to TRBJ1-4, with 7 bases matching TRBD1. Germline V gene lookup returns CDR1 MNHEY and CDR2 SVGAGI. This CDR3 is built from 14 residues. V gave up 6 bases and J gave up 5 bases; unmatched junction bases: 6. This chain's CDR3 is CASRTTGVNEKLFF. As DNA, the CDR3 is TGTGCCAGCAGGACCACAGGGGTCAATGAAAAACTGTTTTTT.

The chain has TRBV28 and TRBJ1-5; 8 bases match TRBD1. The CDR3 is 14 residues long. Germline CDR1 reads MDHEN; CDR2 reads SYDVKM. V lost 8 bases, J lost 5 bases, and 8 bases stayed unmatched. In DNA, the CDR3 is TGTGCCAGCGTTACCGGGACAGGCTATCAGCCCCAGCATTTT. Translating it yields CASVTGTGYQPQHF.

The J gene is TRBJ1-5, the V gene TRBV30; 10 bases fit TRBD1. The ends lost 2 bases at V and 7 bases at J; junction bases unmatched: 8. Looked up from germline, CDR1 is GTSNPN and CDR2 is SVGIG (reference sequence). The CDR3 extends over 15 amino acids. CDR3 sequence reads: CAWSSQGQGLQPQHF. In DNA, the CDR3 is TGTGCCTGGAGTTCACAGGGACAGGGGTTACAGCCCCAGCATTTT.

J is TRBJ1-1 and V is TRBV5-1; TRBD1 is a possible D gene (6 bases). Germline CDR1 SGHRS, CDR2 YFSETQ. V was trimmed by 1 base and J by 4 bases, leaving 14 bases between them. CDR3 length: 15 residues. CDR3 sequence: CASSLLGPRGTEAFF. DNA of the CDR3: TGCGCCAGCAGCTTGTTGGGACCCAGGGGCACTGAAGCTTTCTTT.

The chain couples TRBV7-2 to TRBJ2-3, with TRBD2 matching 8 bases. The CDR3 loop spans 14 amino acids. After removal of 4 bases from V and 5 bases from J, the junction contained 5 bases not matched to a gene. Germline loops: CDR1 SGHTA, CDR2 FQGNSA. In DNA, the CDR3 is TGTGCCAGCAGCTACGGGGGGGCCGGAGATACGCAGTATTTT. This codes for CASSYGGAGDTQYF.